This entry describes one TCR beta chain. The antigen it binds to is not known. Base quality data are lacking; no much larger clone is found one base away. One collaborating source in Seattle enrolled patients during active infection and followed them longitudinally through the course of disease. The collaborating institutions used their own protocols to collect whole blood in K2EDTA tubes. For TCRbeta analysis, collaborators shipped samples in one of three forms: frozen whole blood, isolated PBMCs, or DNA extracted from either of those sample types. Germline trimming amounts to 3 bases on V and 1 base on J, with 3 as the count of junction bases outside the gene matches. CDR1 and CDR2 are read off the germline V gene (reference sequence) as GTSNPN and SVGIG. Taken from cysteine to phenylalanine, the CDR3 has 14 residues. Only the CDR3 region is kept as DNA, spanning 42 bases read in frame from base 1.

This sample was included in a study of blood T cell repertoires in COVID-19 (dated by TCRdb to 2018 to 2020). For the study in its entirety: Samples covering the acute and convalescent phases of COVID-19 were provided by collaborators in the United States, Italy and Spain. The material from the prospective study consisted of cDNA or gDNA derived from T cells, B-cell-depleted T cells, or PBMCs. The dataset comprised deeply sampled blood TCRbeta repertoires from subjects exposed to, actively infected with, or recovered from COVID-19. The repertoires were released in a freely available public database intended as a resource for research on the immune response to SARS-CoV-2. Samples came from the ongoing ImmuneRACE study (first 160 participants) plus 1,254 subjects from 6 global collaborators. Nearly every sample came with metadata listing a de-identified subject ID, COVID-19 status, age in years and sex. HLA class I and class II types, where available, came from metadata supplied by the sample provider rather than from assay-based typing.

The research as a whole found: The amount of clinical and demographic metadata varied by source and participant and was provided uncurated.

TCRbeta CDR3 regions were amplified from genomic DNA by means of the immunoSEQ Assay, a bias-controlled multiplex PCR. For the original study's pipeline: Within the assay, amplification of reference gene primers was used to estimate how many nucleated cells each sample contained. To quantify the absolute abundance of each unique TCRbeta CDR3 rearrangement, sequence reads were collapsed and filtered. For each sample, productive Simpson clonality was calculated as the square root of Simpson's diversity index across productive rearrangements. This is the immuneACCESS table as TCRdb keeps it, with only in-frame sequences that have V and J called. A part of the clones is gone; compared with another copy, unresolved V genes explain less than half, and the rest is unexplained. That table supplies the V and J calls and clone size; D and trimming were determined from the DNA. The sample table lists about 260,000 clones, around 86% of them with a count of one. The ten biggest clones cover roughly 5% of the sample.

The chain is made from TRBV30 and TRBJ2-7, and 10 junctional nucleotides match TRBD1. This TCR derives from an older woman with COVID-19, enrolled during active disease. Sequencing was carried out using peripheral blood. The DNA reads as follows: TGTGCCTGGAGCGCGGACAGGGGGTCCTACGAGCAGTACTTC. Protein translation: CAWSADRGSYEQYF.